Following are 9 T cell receptor beta chains from one sample sequenced in a study of human T cells and chemical hapten exposure. The time point is: patch test 2, 6 weeks after DPC sensitization. Documented treatment: therapeutic diphenylcyclopropenone sensitization with weekly scalp DPC. From the RACE reads, TCRdb called clonotypes with MiXCR, one entry per CDR3 protein. The repertoire holds some 44,000 distinct CDR3 sequences, with about 8.9% as singletons. The specimen comprised whole blood, sampled in connection with sensitization to the hapten diphenylcyclopropenone (DPC). These TCRs come from a middle-aged woman with alopecia areata. Some clones in this sample may be carry-over from other donors' samples.

The chain joins TRBV7-2 to TRBJ2-7; D is perhaps TRBD2 (6 bases). The CDR3 has 13 amino acids. V shed 4 bases and J shed 6 bases, with 13 bases lying between them. CDR1 SGHTA and CDR2 FQGNSA come from the germline V gene. The CDR3 nucleotides are TGTGCCAGCAGCTCCCTATTGGGGGGCGAGCAGTACTTC. Its translation: CASSSLLGGEQYF. Complete variable domain (other parts from reference TRBV7-2 and TRBJ2-7): GAGVSQSPSNKVTEKGKDVELRCDPISGHTALYWYRQSLGQGLEFLIYFQGNSAPDKSGLPSDRFSAERTGGSVSTLTIQRTQQEDSAVYLCASSSLLGGEQYFGPGTRLTVT.

This clonotype was seen repeatedly, ten times or more. This chain connects TRBV2 to TRBJ1-5; possible D gene TRBD1, 5 bases. The germline V gene has CDR1 SNHLY and CDR2 FYNNEI. Trimming took off 1 base at V and 3 bases at J, with 13 bases between the two ends. CDR3 length: 16 residues. CDR3 DNA sequence: TGTGCCAGCAGTGAAGGCCTGAGGGGACCCAATCAGCCCCAGCATTTT. Its translation: CASSEGLRGPNQPQHF.

This clonotype was counted many times. V usage is TRBV6-2 or TRBV6-3 and J usage is TRBJ2-3; D might be TRBD2 (5 bases). Germline CDR1 MNHEY, CDR2 SVGEGT. The CDR3 has 15 amino acids. The V gene lost 6 bases and the J gene lost 2 bases, with 15 bases spanning the gap. The CDR3 region is CASSPGREPTDTQYF. CDR3 nucleotides: TGTGCCAGCAGCCCCGGAAGGGAGCCCACAGATACGCAGTATTTT.

This clonotype was recorded many times. DNA for the CDR3: TGTGCCAGCAGTTCCCACGGACAGGGATCGAACATTCAGTACTTC. It yields the protein CASSSHGQGSNIQYF. V is TRBV12-3 or TRBV12-4 and J is TRBJ2-4; 8 bases map to TRBD1. The CDR3 contains 15 residues. V gave up 4 bases and J gave up 7 bases; unmatched junction bases: 9.

The J gene is TRBJ1-1, the V gene TRBV7-9, with no clear D. The V gene lost 5 bases and the J gene lost 7 bases, with 11 bases spanning the gap. Germline V gene data show CDR1 as SEHNR and CDR2 as FQNEAQ (reference sequence). The CDR3 consists of 12 residues. As DNA, the CDR3 is TGTGCCAGCAGCCTTCAGAACTATGAAGCTTTCTTT. It codes for CASSLQNYEAFF.

The table lists this clonotype with many counts. The gene calls are TRBV20-1 and TRBJ2-7, with D possibly being TRBD1 (5 bases). Germline CDR1 reads DFQATT; CDR2 reads SNEGSKA (reference sequence). V shed 7 bases and J shed 3 bases, with 16 bases lying between them. CDR3 length: 13 residues. This CDR3 reads CSVQGTGVYEQYF. The CDR3 nucleotides read TGCAGTGTTCAGGGTACGGGTGTCTACGAGCAGTACTTC.

This clonotype has ten or more counts. The chain links TRBV11-1 to TRBJ2-1, with 12 bases fitting TRBD2. V shed 7 bases and J 7 bases; nucleotides not matched to a gene: 5. The CDR3 covers 14 residues. Germline CDR1 reads SGHAT; CDR2 reads FQDESV (reference sequence). This CDR3 is CASNLAGGRNEQFF. As DNA, the CDR3 is TGTGCCAGCAACCTAGCGGGGGGGCGGAATGAGCAGTTCTTC.

In this sample, this clonotype turned up a few times. This chain joins TRBV7-9 and TRBJ1-1, with 7 bases matching TRBD1. CDR1 is SEHNR, CDR2 FQNEAQ, per germline (reference sequence). The J segment lost 4 bases and the V segment lost 0 bases, leaving 5 bases of the junction unmatched. This CDR3 comprises 15 residues. As DNA, the CDR3 is TGTGCCAGCAGCTTAGCAGGACAGGTGCTCACTGAAGCTTTCTTT. Its translation is CASSLAGQVLTEAFF.

The chain uses TRBV6-5 and TRBJ2-7; 8 bases agree with TRBD2. Germline CDR1 is MNHEY and CDR2 is SVGAGI. Losses at the gene ends were 8 bases for V and 6 bases for J; bases not matched to a gene: 12. CDR3 size: 14 residues. In nucleotides, the CDR3 is TGTGCCAGCCTTAGCGGGGTACCGCCTTTCGAGCAGTACTTC. Its translation: CASLSGVPPFEQYF.